Sequencing of this T cell receptor beta chain was carried out in a study of control samples from healthy donors and cancer patients. Measured with immunoSEQ multiplex PCR; TCRdb has only the in-frame clones, and not every one. The sample holds approximately 69,000 clones; more than 70% are singletons and the top ten take less than 6.5%. CDR3 size: 16 residues. The germline V gene has CDR1 LNHNV and CDR2 YYDKDF (reference sequence). V shed 0 bases, J shed 5 bases, and the junction held 5 bases outside the gene matches. Sequencing was performed on PBMCs. This chain joins TRBV15 and TRBJ1-4; 8 bases fit TRBD1. The TCR comes from a man aged 55 to 70 with colorectal cancer. CDR3 nucleotide sequence: TGTGCCACCAGCAGAGATGGGCAGGGGGCGAATGAAAAACTGTTTTTT. Amino acids: CATSRDGQGANEKLFF.